What follows describes a single T cell receptor (beta chain). Its target is not known. The sample comes from a study of vaccination effects on CD4 cells after COVID-19. The study, taken as a whole, reports: Late post-vaccination samples showed marked contraction of infection- and vaccine-induced clones.

Data came from immunoSEQ multiplex PCR; TCRdb stores just in-frame clones and leaves some out. The sample yields 84,000 or so clones, roughly 80% seen once. Sequencing in the ViraFEST assay came after antigen-specific CD4+ T cells had been expanded with viral peptide pools, which were used to stimulate PBMC. Culturing for around ten days preceded CD4+ T cell isolation. Each participant was given two doses of one vaccine (BNT162b2 or mRNA-1273). Vaccinees lacked prior SARS-CoV-2 infection and tested negative for nucleocapsid antibodies. The TCR comes from a human donor who received a COVID-19 vaccine. Here the sequenced sample was CD4+ T cells from PBMCs cultured with HCoV-OC43 spike peptides, taken after COVID-19 vaccination. Specified subset: HCoV-OC43 spike overlapping peptide pool stimulation.

CDR3 coding DNA: TGTGCCAGCAGCTTAAACAGGGAGAAAACAGATACGCAGTATTTT. This gives the protein CASSLNREKTDTQYF. The chain joins TRBV5-5 to TRBJ2-3; D perhaps matches TRBD1 (6 bases). Germline assignment: CDR1 SGHKS and CDR2 YYEKEE (reference sequence). V was shortened by 2 bases and J by 3 bases, with 13 bases between the two germline ends. The CDR3 spans 15 residues.